The rows below give T cell receptor beta chains drawn from one sample of a study of blood T cell repertoires in COVID-19. TCRdb keeps only in-frame clones here, not all; method: immunoSEQ multiplex PCR. Of 57,000 or so clones in the sample, more than 75% were seen once. Sequencing was done on a sample of peripheral blood. The receptors derive from a man in his fifties with active or convalescent COVID-19. CDR3s include the opening cysteine and the closing phenylalanine or tryptophan. The D gene is left open where the match is weak. Size is omitted from some rows. Given values are once, few, many or a class for expanded clones.

>-|-|TRBV19|10|TRBJ1-2
TGTGCCACGGGAGTGTATGGCTACACCTTC
CATGVYGYTF
>-|TRBD2|TRBV7-2|16|TRBJ2-1
TGTGCCAGCAGCTCAGAACTAGCGGGGGGGGAGAATGAGCAGTTCTTC
CASSSELAGGENEQFF
>-|TRBD2|TRBV5-6|13|TRBJ2-1
TGTGCCAGCAGTGTGGGACTAGCGATTGAGCAGTTCTTC
CASSVGLAIEQFF
>-|TRBD1|TRBV7-9|13|TRBJ1-4
TGTGCCAGCAGCTCGGGACAGGGGCAAAAACTGTTTTTT
CASSSGQGQKLFF
>-|-|TRBV20-1|11|TRBJ1-3
TGCAGTGGGAGTTCTGGAAACACCATATATTTT
CSGSSGNTIYF
>-|-|TRBV14|15|TRBJ2-7
TGTGCCAGCAGCCCCCAGGGTGGATTGGCCTACGAGCAGTACTTC
CASSPQGGLAYEQYF
>few|TRBD1|TRBV5-6|19|TRBJ1-5
TGTGCCAGCAGCTTGGTGGGGGGGACAGGACCCTTTAGCAATCAGCCCCAGCATTTT
CASSLVGGTGPFSNQPQHF
>-|-|TRBV27|14|TRBJ1-5
TGTGCCAGCAGTAACGCGGGGGGCGGGCAGCCCCAGCATTTT
CASSNAGGGQPQHF
>once|-|TRBV5-1|13|TRBJ1-2
TGCGCCAGCAGCTTGGACTACGGCTATGGCTACACCTTC
CASSLDYGYGYTF
>-|TRBD1|TRBV6-5|14|TRBJ1-4
TGTGCCAGCAGTTACAGGGACAGGGGTGAAAAACTGTTTTTT
CASSYRDRGEKLFF
>few|-|TRBV5-5|13|TRBJ2-1
TGTGCCAGCAGCTTGGGAGTCGAGAATGAGCAGTTCTTC
CASSLGVENEQFF
>-|-|TRBV18|13|TRBJ2-7
TGTGCCAGCTCACCACCGGAAGAGAGGAAGGCGAGCTTC
CASSPPEERKASF
>-|-|TRBV5-1|17|TRBJ2-2
TGCGCCAGCAGCTTGGTCAGGGGCACCGCGAACACCGGGGAGCTGTTTTTT
CASSLVRGTANTGELFF
>-|-|TRBV29-1|13|TRBJ1-1
TGCAGCGTTGATTGGGGCCGAAGTACTGAAGCTTTCTTT
CSVDWGRSTEAFF
>once|-|TRBV28|11|TRBJ1-2
TGTGCCAGCAGACAGGGAAGTGGCTACACCTTC
CASRQGSGYTF
>-|-|TRBV19|12|TRBJ1-3
TGTGCCAGTGGGGCTACTGGAAACACCATATATTTT
CASGATGNTIYF
>few|-|TRBV11-3|15|TRBJ2-6
TGTGCCAGCAGCTCCTATAGCTCTGGGGCCAACGTCCTGACTTTC
CASSSYSSGANVLTF
>-|-|TRBV4-1|15|TRBJ2-1
TGCGCCAGCAGCGCACTCAGGGTCTCCTACAATGAGCAGTTCTTC
CASSALRVSYNEQFF
>-|-|TRBV30|14|TRBJ1-2
TGTGCCTGGAGTGATGGGGGGGCTAACTATGGCTACACCTTC
CAWSDGGANYGYTF
>few|TRBD1|TRBV7-6|15|TRBJ2-1
TGTGCCAGCAGCTTATCCGGGACAGGGGTCAATGAGCAGTTCTTC
CASSLSGTGVNEQFF
>-|TRBD2|TRBV19|15|TRBJ2-2
TGTGCCAGTAGTATTCTAGCGGGACACACCGGGGAGCTGTTTTTT
CASSILAGHTGELFF
>-|TRBD2|TRBV9|16|TRBJ2-3
TGTGCCAGCAGCGCCCGACTAGCGGGAGACACAGATACGCAGTATTTT
CASSARLAGDTDTQYF
>-|TRBD1|TRBV6-6|12|TRBJ2-7
TGTGCCAGTGGACAGGGCTCCTACGAGCAGTACTTC
CASGQGSYEQYF
>once|-|TRBV9|14|TRBJ1-3
TGTGCCAGCAGCGTAATCAGCTCTGGAAACACCATATATTTT
CASSVISSGNTIYF
>-|TRBD1|TRBV7-6|16|TRBJ1-1
TGTGCCAGCAGCTTTCGGACAGGTTGGGAGAACACTGAAGCTTTCTTT
CASSFRTGWENTEAFF
>few|-|TRBV4-1|13|TRBJ1-2
TGCGCCAGCAGCCAAGATGAGGATGAGGGCTACACCTTC
CASSQDEDEGYTF
>-|TRBD1|TRBV28|14|TRBJ1-1
TGTGCCAGCAGTCGGGCAGGGGGCTACACTGAAGCTTTCTTT
CASSRAGGYTEAFF
>-|-|TRBV30|14|TRBJ1-1
TGTGCCTGGAGTGATGACAGCCTTTACACTGAAGCTTTCTTT
CAWSDDSLYTEAFF
>-|-|TRBV6-6|17|TRBJ1-2
TGTGCCAGCAGTCGCATCGGGACTCTCTATGGGGACTATGGCTACACCTTC
CASSRIGTLYGDYGYTF
>once|TRBD2|TRBV2|15|TRBJ2-7
TGTGCCAGCAGACTACTAGCGGGCCTATCCTACGAGCAGTACTTC
CASRLLAGLSYEQYF
>-|TRBD2|TRBV5-4|16|TRBJ2-3
TGTGCCAGCAGCTCTGAGGCGACTAGCGGGCAGCGTACGCAGTATTTT
CASSSEATSGQRTQYF
>-|TRBD1|TRBV12-3/TRBV12-4|13|TRBJ1-5
TGTGCCAGCAGTTTAGCAGACAGGGAAACCCAGCATTTT
CASSLADRETQHF
>-|TRBD2|TRBV12-3/TRBV12-4|13|TRBJ2-1
TGTGCCAGCAGCCCGACTAGCGGCCATGAGCAGTTCTTC
CASSPTSGHEQFF
>-|TRBD1|TRBV7-9|15|TRBJ1-2
TGTGCCAGCAGCTTATTCCGACAGGGGGCTTATGGCTACACCTTC
CASSLFRQGAYGYTF
>-|TRBD2|TRBV19|14|TRBJ2-4
TGTGCCAGTATAGGGCGGCGGGAGAGGAACATTCAGTACTTC
CASIGRRERNIQYF
>-|TRBD2|TRBV7-2|13|TRBJ2-7
TGTGCCAGCAGCTCCCCTAGCGGCTACGAGCAGTACTTC
CASSSPSGYEQYF
>-|-|TRBV5-1|15|TRBJ1-3
TGCGCCAGCAGCTTGAACGGGGACTCTGGAAACACCATATATTTT
CASSLNGDSGNTIYF
>-|TRBD2|TRBV5-4|17|TRBJ2-5
TGTGCCAGCAGTATGACTAGCGGGGGGGCCTTCCAAGAGACCCAGTACTTC
CASSMTSGGAFQETQYF
>-|-|TRBV15|16|TRBJ1-4
TGTGCCACCAGCAGTCACCCCCCGAGGCTTAATGAAAAACTGTTTTTT
CATSSHPPRLNEKLFF
>-|-|TRBV5-6|15|TRBJ1-2
TGTGCCAGCAGCTTGGGTGGCAGGGTAAACTATGGCTACACCTTC
CASSLGGRVNYGYTF
>-|-|TRBV5-4|16|TRBJ2-1
TGTGCCAGCAGCCCATGGGCGGGTGGAGGGAGCAATGAGCAGTTCTTC
CASSPWAGGGSNEQFF
>-|TRBD2|TRBV7-2|19|TRBJ2-2
TGTGCCAGCAGCTCTACAGGACTAGCGGGAGTTTGGTTCGCCGGGGAGCTGTTTTTT
CASSSTGLAGVWFAGELFF
>-|-|TRBV7-8|13|TRBJ2-5
TGTGCCAGCAGCTGGGGTAGCGAGGAGACCCAGTACTTC
CASSWGSEETQYF
>-|-|TRBV7-7|14|TRBJ2-2
TGTGCTAGCAGCTTTCAGGGTGGCACCGGGGAGCTGTTTTTT
CASSFQGGTGELFF
>-|TRBD2|TRBV9|15|TRBJ2-3
TGTGCCAGCAGCAGGAGCGGGAGAAGCACAGATACGCAGTATTTT
CASSRSGRSTDTQYF
>-|TRBD1|TRBV5-4|17|TRBJ1-1
TGTGCCAGCAGCGGGGGACAGGGGTTAGTCCTGAACACTGAAGCTTTCTTT
CASSGGQGLVLNTEAFF
>few|-|TRBV24-1|13|TRBJ2-2
TGTGCCACCAGTGATCTTCACACCGGGGAGCTGTTTTTT
CATSDLHTGELFF
>few|-|TRBV6-4|17|TRBJ2-1
TGTGCCAGCAGTGAGTTGGCTAGCACCGAGGGAGACAATGAGCAGTTCTTC
CASSELASTEGDNEQFF
>-|-|TRBV19|14|TRBJ2-7
TGTGCCAGTAGTATACGAAGGGGCTCCTACGAGCAGTACTTC
CASSIRRGSYEQYF
>-|-|TRBV29-1|14|TRBJ1-5
TGCAGCGTTGTGACGGGGGACCCTCGGCAGCCCCAGCATTTT
CSVVTGDPRQPQHF
>-|TRBD1|TRBV19|16|TRBJ2-5
TGTGCCAGTAGTACCTCAGGGGGCGCGAATGGAGAGACCCAGTACTTC
CASSTSGGANGETQYF
>once|-|TRBV12-5|17|TRBJ2-2
TGTGCTAGTGGTTTGGTACGTGACAGCTACCCCACCGGGGAGCTGTTTTTT
CASGLVRDSYPTGELFF
>-|-|TRBV19|13|TRBJ1-5
TGTGCCAGTAGTCTCAGGGGTAATCAGCCCCAGCATTTT
CASSLRGNQPQHF
>-|TRBD1|TRBV7-9|14|TRBJ1-2
TGTGCCAGCAGCCCAGCGACAGGGCGGTATGGCTACACCTTC
CASSPATGRYGYTF